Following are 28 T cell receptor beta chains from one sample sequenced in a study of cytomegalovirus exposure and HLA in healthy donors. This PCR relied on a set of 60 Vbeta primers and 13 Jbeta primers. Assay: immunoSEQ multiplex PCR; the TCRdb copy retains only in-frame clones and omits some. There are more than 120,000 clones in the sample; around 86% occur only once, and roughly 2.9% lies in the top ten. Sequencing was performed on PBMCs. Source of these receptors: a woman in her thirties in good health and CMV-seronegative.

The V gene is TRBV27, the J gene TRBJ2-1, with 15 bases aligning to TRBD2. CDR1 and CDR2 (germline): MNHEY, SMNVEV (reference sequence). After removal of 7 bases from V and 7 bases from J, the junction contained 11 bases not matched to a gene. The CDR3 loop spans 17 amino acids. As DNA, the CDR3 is TGTGCCAGCACTCCCTGGACTAGCGGGAGGGCAGGGAATGAGCAGTTCTTC. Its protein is CASTPWTSGRAGNEQFF.

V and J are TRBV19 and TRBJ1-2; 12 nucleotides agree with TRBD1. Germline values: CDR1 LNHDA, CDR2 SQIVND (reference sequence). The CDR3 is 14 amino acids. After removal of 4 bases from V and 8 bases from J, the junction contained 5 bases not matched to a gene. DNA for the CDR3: TGTGCCAGTAGTACCTGGGGGACAGGGGGCGGCTACACCTTC. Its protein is CASSTWGTGGGYTF.

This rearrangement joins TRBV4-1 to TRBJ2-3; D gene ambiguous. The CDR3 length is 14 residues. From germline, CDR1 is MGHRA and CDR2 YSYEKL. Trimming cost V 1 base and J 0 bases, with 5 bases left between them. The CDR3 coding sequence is TGCGCCAGCAGCCAAGGACTTAGCACAGATACGCAGTATTTT. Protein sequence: CASSQGLSTDTQYF.

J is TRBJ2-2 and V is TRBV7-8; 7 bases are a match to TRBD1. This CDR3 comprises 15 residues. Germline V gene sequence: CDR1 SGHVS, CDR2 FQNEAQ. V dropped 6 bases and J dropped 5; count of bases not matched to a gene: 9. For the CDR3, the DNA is TGTGCCAGCAGGGAAACAGGGGTTGGGACCGGGGAGCTGTTTTTT. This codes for CASRETGVGTGELFF.

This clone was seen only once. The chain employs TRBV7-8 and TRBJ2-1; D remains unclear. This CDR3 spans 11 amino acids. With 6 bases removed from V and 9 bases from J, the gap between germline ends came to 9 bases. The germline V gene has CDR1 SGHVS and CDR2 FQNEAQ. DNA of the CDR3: TGTGCCAGCAGTATAGTCGGTGAGCAGTTCTTC. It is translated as CASSIVGEQFF.

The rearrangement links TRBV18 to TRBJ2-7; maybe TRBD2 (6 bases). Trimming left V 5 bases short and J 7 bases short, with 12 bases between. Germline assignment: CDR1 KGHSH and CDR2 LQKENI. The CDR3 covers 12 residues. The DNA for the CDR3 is TGTGCCAGCTCAGGGGGAGGCCAAGAGCAGTACTTC. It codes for CASSGGGQEQYF. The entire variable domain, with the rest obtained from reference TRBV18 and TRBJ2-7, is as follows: NAGVMQNPRHLVRRRGQEARLRCSPMKGHSHVYWYRQLPEEGLKFMVYLQKENIIDESGMPKERFSAEFPKEGPSILRIQQVVRGDSAAYFCASSGGGQEQYFGPGTRLTVT.

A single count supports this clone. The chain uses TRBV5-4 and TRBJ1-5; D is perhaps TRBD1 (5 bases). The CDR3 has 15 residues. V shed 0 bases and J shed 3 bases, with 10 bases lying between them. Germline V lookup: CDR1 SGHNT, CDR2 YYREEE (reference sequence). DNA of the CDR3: TGTGCCAGCAGCTTGGGGGAGGGGACCAATCAGCCCCAGCATTTT. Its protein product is CASSLGEGTNQPQHF. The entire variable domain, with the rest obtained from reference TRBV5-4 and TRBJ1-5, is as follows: ETGVTQSPTHLIKTRGQQVTLRCSSQSGHNTVSWYQQALGQGPQFIFQYYREEENGRGNFPPRFSGLQFPNYSSELNVNALELDDSALYLCASSLGEGTNQPQHFGDGTRLSIL.

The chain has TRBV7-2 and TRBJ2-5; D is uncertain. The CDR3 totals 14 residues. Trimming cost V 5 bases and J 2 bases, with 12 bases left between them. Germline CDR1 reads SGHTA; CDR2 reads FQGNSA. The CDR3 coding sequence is TGTGCCAGCAGCCCCGGGTCCTGGCAAGAGACCCAGTACTTC. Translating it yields CASSPGSWQETQYF.

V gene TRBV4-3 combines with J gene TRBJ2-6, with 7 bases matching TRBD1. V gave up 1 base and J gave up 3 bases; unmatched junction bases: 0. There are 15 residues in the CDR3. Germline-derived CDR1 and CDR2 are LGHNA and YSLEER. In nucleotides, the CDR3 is TGCGCCAGCAGCCAAGGACAGGGTGGGGCCAACGTCCTGACTTTC. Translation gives CASSQGQGGANVLTF.

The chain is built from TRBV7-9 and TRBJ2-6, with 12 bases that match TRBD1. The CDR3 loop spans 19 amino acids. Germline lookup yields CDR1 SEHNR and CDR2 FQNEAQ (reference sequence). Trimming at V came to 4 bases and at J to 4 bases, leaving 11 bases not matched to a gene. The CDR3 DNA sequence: TGTGCCAGCAGCTCTCGACCCGGGACAGGGGGCACCGGGGCCAACGTCCTGACTTTC. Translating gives CASSSRPGTGGTGANVLTF. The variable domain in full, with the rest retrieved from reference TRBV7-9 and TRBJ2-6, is DTGVSQNPRHKITKRGQNVTFRCDPISEHNRLYWYRQTLGQGPEFLTYFQNEAQLEKSRLLSDRFSAERPKGSFSTLEIQRTEQGDSAMYLCASSSRPGTGGTGANVLTFGAGSRLTVL.

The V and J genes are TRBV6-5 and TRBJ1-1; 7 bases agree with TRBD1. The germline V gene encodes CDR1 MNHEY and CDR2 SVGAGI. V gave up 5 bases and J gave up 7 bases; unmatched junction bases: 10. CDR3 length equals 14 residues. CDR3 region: CASSETRQGSEAFF. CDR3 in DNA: TGTGCCAGCAGTGAAACTCGACAGGGCAGTGAAGCTTTCTTT.

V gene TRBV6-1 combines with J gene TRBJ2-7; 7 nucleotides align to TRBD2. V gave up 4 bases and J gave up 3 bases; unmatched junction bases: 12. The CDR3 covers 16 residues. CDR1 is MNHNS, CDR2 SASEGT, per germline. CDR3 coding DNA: TGTGCCAGCAGTGCCACTAGCGCCGGAGGTCTCTACGAGCAGTACTTC. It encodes CASSATSAGGLYEQYF.

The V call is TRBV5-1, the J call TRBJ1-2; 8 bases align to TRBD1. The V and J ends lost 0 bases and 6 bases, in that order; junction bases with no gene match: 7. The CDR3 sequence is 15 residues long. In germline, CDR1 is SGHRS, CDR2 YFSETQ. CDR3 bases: TGCGCCAGCAGCTTGGGAGCAGGGGGCGAGGATGGCTACACCTTC. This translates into CASSLGAGGEDGYTF.

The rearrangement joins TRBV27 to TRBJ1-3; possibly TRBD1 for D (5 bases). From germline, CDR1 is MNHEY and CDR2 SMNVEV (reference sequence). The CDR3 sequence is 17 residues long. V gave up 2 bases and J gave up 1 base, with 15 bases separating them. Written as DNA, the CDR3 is TGTGCCAGCAGTTTAATCCCTGTGACAGTATCTGGAAACACCATATATTTT. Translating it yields CASSLIPVTVSGNTIYF.

CDR3 protein: CAWSDGQVNEKLFF. CDR3 nucleotide sequence: TGTGCCTGGAGTGATGGTCAGGTTAATGAAAAACTGTTTTTT. The V gene is TRBV30, the J gene TRBJ1-4; D is unresolved. Germline CDR1 and CDR2: GTSNPN and SVGIG (reference sequence). Trimming removed 1 base from V and 4 bases from J, with 10 bases in between. The CDR3 spans 14 residues.

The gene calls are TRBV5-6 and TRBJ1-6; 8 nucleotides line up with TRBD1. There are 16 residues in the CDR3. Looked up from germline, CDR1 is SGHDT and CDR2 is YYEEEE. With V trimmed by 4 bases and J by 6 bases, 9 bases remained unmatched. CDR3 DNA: TGTGCCAGCAGCCAGGGGGCCTCCAATCGTAATTCACCCCTCCACTTT. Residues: CASSQGASNRNSPLHF.

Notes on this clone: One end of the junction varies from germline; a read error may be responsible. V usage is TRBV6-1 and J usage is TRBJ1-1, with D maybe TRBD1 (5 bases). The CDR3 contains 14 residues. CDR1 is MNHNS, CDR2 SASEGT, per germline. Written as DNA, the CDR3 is TGTGCCATCAGTGGAGGGGACGGGGGTACTGAAGCTTTCTTT. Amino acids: CAISGGDGGTEAFF.

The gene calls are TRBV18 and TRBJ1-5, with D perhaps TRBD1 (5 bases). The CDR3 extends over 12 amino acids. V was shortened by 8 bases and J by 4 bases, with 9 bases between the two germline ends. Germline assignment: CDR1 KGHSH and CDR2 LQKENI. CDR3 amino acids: CASAWTNQPQHF. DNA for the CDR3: TGTGCCAGCGCGTGGACAAATCAGCCCCAGCATTTT.

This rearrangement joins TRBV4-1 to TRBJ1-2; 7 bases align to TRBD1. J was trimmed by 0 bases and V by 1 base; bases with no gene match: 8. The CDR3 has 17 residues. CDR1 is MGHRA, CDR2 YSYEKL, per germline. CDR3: CASSQVYTGAPNYGYTF. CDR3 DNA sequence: TGCGCCAGCAGCCAAGTTTATACAGGGGCCCCTAACTATGGCTACACCTTC.

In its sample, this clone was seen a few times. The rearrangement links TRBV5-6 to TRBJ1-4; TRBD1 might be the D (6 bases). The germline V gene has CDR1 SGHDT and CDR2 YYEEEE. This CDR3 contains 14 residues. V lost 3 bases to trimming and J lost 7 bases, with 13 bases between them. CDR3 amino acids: CASSSGAGSEKLFF. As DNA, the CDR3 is TGTGCCAGCAGCTCAGGGGCAGGGAGTGAAAAACTGTTTTTT.

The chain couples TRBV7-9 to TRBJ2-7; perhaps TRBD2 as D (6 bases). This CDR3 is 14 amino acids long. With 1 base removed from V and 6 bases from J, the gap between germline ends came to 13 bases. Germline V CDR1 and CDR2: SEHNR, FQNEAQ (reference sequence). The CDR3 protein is CASSLVLRGSEQYF. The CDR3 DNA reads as TGTGCCAGCAGCTTAGTACTACGGGGGAGCGAGCAGTACTTC.

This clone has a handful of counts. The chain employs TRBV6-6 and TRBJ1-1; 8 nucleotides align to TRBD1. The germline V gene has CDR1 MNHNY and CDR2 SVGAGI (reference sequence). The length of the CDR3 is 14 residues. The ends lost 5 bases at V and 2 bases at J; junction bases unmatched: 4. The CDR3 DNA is TGTGCCAGCAGTAAGACAGGGGCCAACACTGAAGCTTTCTTT. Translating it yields CASSKTGANTEAFF.

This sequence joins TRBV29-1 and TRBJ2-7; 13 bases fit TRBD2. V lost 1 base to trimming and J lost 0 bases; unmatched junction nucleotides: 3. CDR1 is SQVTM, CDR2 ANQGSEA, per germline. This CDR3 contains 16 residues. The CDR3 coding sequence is TGCAGCGTTGAAGGACTAGCGGGAGGATTCTCCTACGAGCAGTACTTC. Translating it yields CSVEGLAGGFSYEQYF.

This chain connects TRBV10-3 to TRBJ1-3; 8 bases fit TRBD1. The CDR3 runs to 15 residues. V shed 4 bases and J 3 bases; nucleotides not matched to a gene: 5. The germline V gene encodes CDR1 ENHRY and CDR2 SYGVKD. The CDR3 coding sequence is TGTGCCATCAGTGGGGGACAGGTTGATGGAAACACCATATATTTT. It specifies CAISGGQVDGNTIYF.

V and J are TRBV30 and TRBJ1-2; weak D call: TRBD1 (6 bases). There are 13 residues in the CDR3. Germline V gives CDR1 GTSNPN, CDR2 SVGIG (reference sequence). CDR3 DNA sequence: TGTGCAACAAACAGGGCCCGAGGCTATGGCTACACCTTC. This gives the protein CATNRARGYGYTF.

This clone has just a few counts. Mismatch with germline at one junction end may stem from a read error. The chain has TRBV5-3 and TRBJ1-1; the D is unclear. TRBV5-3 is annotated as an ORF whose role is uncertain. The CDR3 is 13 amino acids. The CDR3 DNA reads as TGTGCCAGCAGCTCCCTGCGGAACACTGAAGCTTTCTTT. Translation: CASSSLRNTEAFF.

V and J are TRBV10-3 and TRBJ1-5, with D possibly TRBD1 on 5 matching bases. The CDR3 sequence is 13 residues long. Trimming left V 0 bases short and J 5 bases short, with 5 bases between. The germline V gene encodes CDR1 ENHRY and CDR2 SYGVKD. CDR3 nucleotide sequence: TGTGCCATCAGTGAGTCGACAGATCAGCCCCAGCATTTT. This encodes CAISESTDQPQHF.

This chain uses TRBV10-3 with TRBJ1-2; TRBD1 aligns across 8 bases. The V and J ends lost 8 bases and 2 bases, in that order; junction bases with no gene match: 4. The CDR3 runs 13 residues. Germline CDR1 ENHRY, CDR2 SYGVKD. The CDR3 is CAIGDRLNYGYTF. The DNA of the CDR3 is TGTGCCATCGGGGACAGGCTAAACTATGGCTACACCTTC.